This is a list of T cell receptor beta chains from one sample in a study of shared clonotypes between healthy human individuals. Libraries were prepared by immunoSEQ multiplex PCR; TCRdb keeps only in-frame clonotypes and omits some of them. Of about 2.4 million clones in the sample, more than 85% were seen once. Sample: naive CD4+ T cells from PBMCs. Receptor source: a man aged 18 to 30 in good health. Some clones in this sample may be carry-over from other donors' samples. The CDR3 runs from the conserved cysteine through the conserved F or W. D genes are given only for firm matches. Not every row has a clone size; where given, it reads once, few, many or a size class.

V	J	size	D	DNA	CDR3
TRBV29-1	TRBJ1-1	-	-	TGCAGCGTTGACGGGTGGGGGGAAGTAACTGAAGCTTTCTTT	CSVDGWGEVTEAFF
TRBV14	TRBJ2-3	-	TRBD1	TGTGCCAGCAGCTTACCCGGGACAGGGTTTTTGGATACGCAGTATTTT	CASSLPGTGFLDTQYF
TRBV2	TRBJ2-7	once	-	TGTGCCAGCAGTTTCTACGGCGCCTACGAGCAGTACTTC	CASSFYGAYEQYF
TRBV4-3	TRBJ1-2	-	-	TGCGCCAGCAGCCAAGACATCGGACAGCCTTACTATGGCTACACCTTC	CASSQDIGQPYYGYTF
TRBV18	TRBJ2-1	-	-	TGTGCCAGCTCACCAACCCCCAAGGACAATGAGCAGTTCTTC	CASSPTPKDNEQFF
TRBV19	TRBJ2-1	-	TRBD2	TGTGCCAGTAGTGGAGCCTCCGCTAGCGGGAGGCGGGTCTCCTACAATGAGCAGTTCTTC	CASSGASASGRRVSYNEQFF
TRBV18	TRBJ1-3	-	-	TGTGCCAGCTCACCTCAAGAGAGGAACACCATATATTTT	CASSPQERNTIYF
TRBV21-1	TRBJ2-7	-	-	TGTGCCAGCAGGGCACCCCGGCCAAGGCCCCCGAGCCCCCACGAGCAGTACTTC	CASRAPRPRPPSPHEQYF
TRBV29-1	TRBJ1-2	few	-	TGCAGCGTTACGAAGGGCTACACCTTC	CSVTKGYTF
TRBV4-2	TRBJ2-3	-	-	TGTGCCAGCAGCCAGAGCGGTTTATCGGGCCCCACAGATACGCAGTATTTT	CASSQSGLSGPTDTQYF
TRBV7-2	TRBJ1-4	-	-	TGTGCCAGCAGCTTAATCGGCAGGTTTGAAAAACTGTTTTTT	CASSLIGRFEKLFF
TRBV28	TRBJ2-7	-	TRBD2	TGTGCCAGCAGCTTACAAATCCCGGGACTAGCCTCCGAGCAGTACTTC	CASSLQIPGLASEQYF
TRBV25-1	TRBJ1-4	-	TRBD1	TGTGCCAGCACCGACAGGGCAACTAATGAAAAACTGTTTTTT	CASTDRATNEKLFF
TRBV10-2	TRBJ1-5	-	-	TGCGCCAGCAGTGGCGGGACACGCAATCAGCCCCAGCATTTT	CASSGGTRNQPQHF
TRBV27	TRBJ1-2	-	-	TGTGCCAGCAGTTCCCGGGCTACTAACTATGGCTACACCTTC	CASSSRATNYGYTF
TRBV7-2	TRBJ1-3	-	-	TGTGCCAGCAGCTTAGTACCCAACACCATATATTTT	CASSLVPNTIYF
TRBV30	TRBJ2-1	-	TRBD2	TGTGCCTGGAGTGTTAACCCGACTAGCGATGAGCAGTTCTTC	CAWSVNPTSDEQFF
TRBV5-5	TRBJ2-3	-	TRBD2	TGTGCCAGCAGCTTGGTCGGGACTAGTTCCGCCACAGATACGCAGTATTTT	CASSLVGTSSATDTQYF
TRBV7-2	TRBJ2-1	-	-	TGTGCCAGCAGCCGAAGAGGCCTAGTGAAGACGGAGGAGCAGTTCTTC	CASSRRGLVKTEEQFF
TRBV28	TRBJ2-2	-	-	TGTGCCAGTTTGGAGGCAGGCGGCACCGGGGAGCTGTTTTTT	CASLEAGGTGELFF
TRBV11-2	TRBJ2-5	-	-	TGTGCCAGCAGCTTAGATCGGGGCCGGACCCAGTACTTC	CASSLDRGRTQYF
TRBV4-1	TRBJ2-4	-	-	TGCGCCAGCAGCCACGGTGCGGACCAGCCCAAAAACATTCAGTACTTC	CASSHGADQPKNIQYF
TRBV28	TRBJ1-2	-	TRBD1	TGTGCCAGCAGTGGCCCCGGACAGGGCTATGGCTACACCTTC	CASSGPGQGYGYTF
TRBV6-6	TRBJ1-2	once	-	TGTGCCAGCAGTCCTAGGGACGGCTACACCTTC	CASSPRDGYTF
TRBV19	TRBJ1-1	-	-	TGTGCCAGTAGTATCCCCCCTGGTGGGAAGGGTGAAGCTTTCTTT	CASSIPPGGKGEAFF
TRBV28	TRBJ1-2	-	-	TGTGCCAGCAGGACTGCTGTGGGGGATCTACGGTATGGCTACACCTTC	CASRTAVGDLRYGYTF
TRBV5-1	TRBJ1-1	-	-	TGCGCCACCAACCCTGACCCAGAGAACACTGAAGCTTTCTTT	CATNPDPENTEAFF
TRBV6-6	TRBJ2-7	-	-	TGTGCCAGCAGTTGGGACGGAAGCTCCTACGAGCAGTACTTC	CASSWDGSSYEQYF
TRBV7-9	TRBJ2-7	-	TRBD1	TGTGCCAGCAGCTCACCCCCGGACAGGGTCATATCCTACGAGCAGTACTTC	CASSSPPDRVISYEQYF
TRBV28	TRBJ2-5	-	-	TGTGCCAGCAGCTTGGGCACTAGTGGGGAGACCCAGTACTTC	CASSLGTSGETQYF
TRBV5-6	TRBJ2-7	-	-	TGTGCCAGCAGCTCCGCCAGGAGCTCCTACGAGCAGTACTTC	CASSSARSSYEQYF
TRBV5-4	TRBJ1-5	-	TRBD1	TGTGCCAGCAGCCTTGACAGGGGCAATCAGCCCCAGCATTTT	CASSLDRGNQPQHF
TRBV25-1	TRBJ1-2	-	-	TGTGCCAGCAGTGTCAACAGGGATGGCTACACCTTC	CASSVNRDGYTF
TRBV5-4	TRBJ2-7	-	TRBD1	TGTGCCAGCAGCCACCCGGGACAGGGTCGAAACGAGCAGTACTTC	CASSHPGQGRNEQYF
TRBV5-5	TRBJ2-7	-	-	TGTGCCAGCAGCCCCTCTCGTATCGAGCAGTACTTC	CASSPSRIEQYF
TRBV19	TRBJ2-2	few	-	TGTGCCAGTAGTATTCAAGGAATCAGCGGGGAGCTGTTTTTT	CASSIQGISGELFF
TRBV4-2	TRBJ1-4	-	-	TGTGCCAGCAGCCAACAGGGGTACGTGTACGAAAAACTGTTTTTT	CASSQQGYVYEKLFF
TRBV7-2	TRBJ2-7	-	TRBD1	TGTGCCAGCAGCTTAGCACCGGGACAGGGGGCAGGGTACGAGCAGTACTTC	CASSLAPGQGAGYEQYF
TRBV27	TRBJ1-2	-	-	TGTGCCAGCAAGCCAAAAGAAAGATCGGGCTATGGCTACACCTTC	CASKPKERSGYGYTF
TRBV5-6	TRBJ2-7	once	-	TGTGCCAGCAGCCAAGGGGGAATTTTCTACGAGCAGTACTTC	CASSQGGIFYEQYF
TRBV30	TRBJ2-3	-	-	TGTGCCTGGAGTGTTATCCGGACCACAGATACGCAGTATTTT	CAWSVIRTTDTQYF
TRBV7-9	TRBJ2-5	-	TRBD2	TGTGCCAGCAGCTACTATGGACTAGCGGGAGTCAAAGAGACCCAGTACTTC	CASSYYGLAGVKETQYF
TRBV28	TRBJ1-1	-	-	TGTGCCAGCACCTCCAGGCAGGGGAGGAGCGGAGCTTTCTTT	CASTSRQGRSGAFF
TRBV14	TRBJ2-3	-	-	TGTGCCAGCAGCCCGCGGCTTGGTCACTCTACAGATACGCAGTATTTT	CASSPRLGHSTDTQYF
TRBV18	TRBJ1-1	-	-	TGTGCCAGCTCACCCGTCTGGCAGGGCCAGGGGAACACTGAAGCTTTCTTT	CASSPVWQGQGNTEAFF
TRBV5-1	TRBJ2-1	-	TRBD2	TGCGCCAGCAGCGTTAGCGGGACCGGGCATGAGCAGTTCTTC	CASSVSGTGHEQFF
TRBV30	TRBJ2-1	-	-	TGTGCCTGGTTAGGCGGGGCGGCTTTATACAATGAGCAGTTCTTC	CAWLGGAALYNEQFF
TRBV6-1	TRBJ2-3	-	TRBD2	TGTGCCAGTTGTAGCGGGAGAGGCACAGATACGCAGTATTTT	CASCSGRGTDTQYF
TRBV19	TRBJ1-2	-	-	TGTGCCAGTAGTCCCAGAGGGGCCTATGGCTACACCTTC	CASSPRGAYGYTF
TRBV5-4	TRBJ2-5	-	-	TGTGCCAGCAGCTTGCAGAACCAAGAGACCCAGTACTTC	CASSLQNQETQYF
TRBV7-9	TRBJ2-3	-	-	TGTGCCAGCGGAGGCACAGATACGCAGTATTTT	CASGGTDTQYF
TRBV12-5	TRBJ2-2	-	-	TGTGCTAGTGGCAAGGCCGGGGAGCTGTTTTTT	CASGKAGELFF
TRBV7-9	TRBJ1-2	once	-	TGTGCCAGCAGCCTCCGGGACCGGTATAACTATGGCTACACCTTC	CASSLRDRYNYGYTF